This TCR beta chain was identified in a study of T cell repertoires in cytomegalovirus infection. Whole-study context: Matching HLA type, along with CMV infection, was indicated by public TCR beta signatures.

The CDR3 contains 13 residues. With 8 bases clipped from V and 9 bases from J, the junction kept 5 bases outside the gene matches. CDR1 MNHNS and CDR2 SASEGT come from the germline V gene. This clonotype was recorded many times. Its antigen is still unknown. TCRdb re-called the reads through MiXCR, storing one row per CDR3 protein. The sample has about 300,000 distinct CDR3 sequences, about a tenth seen once. Study-wide results and caveats: Dominating the ex vivo response were TCR beta clonotypes that were CMV-specific and HLA-C-restricted. The cumulative frequency of public TCR beta families distinguished individuals who carried CMV together with the relevant HLA.

The sample was PBMCs. The clonotype originates from a human donor in good health (CMV status not recorded). Some clones in this sample may be carry-over from other donors' samples. The rearrangement uses TRBV6-1 and TRBJ1-6; the match to TRBD1 covers 9 bases. CDR3 nucleotides: TGTGCCAGCCGGACAGGGGAGGTTTCACCCCTCCACTTT. It codes for CASRTGEVSPLHF.